This TCR beta chain was recorded in a study of shared clonotypes between healthy human individuals. Findings and limits, study-wide: Tissues were not sampled, only blood, and their repertoires likely differ.

Methods used by the authors: ImmunoSEQ sequences covered only the junction and lacked quality scores; filtering therefore differed. Profiling relied on immunoSEQ multiplex PCR, and the TCRdb table lists in-frame clones only, not all of them. That table furnishes V, J and clone size, whereas the DNA furnished D and trimming. The sample consists of about 1.1 million clones, 78% of them appearing once. A remark on this clone: Its target is unknown.

V lost 6 bases and J 5 bases, leaving 16 bases between the germline ends. The CDR3 contains 14 residues. The germline gives CDR1 SGHNT, CDR2 YYREEE (reference sequence). Only Caucasian adults living in Nashville, Tennessee served as donors. This chain joins TRBV5-4 and TRBJ2-3, with TRBD1 as a possible D gene (6 bases). This sequence was found in a man in his late teens or twenties in good health. Some clones in this sample may be carry-over from other donors' samples. Sequenced input: memory CD4+ T cells from PBMCs. Subset of the sample: CD45RA-negative fraction. Here the CDR3 DNA reads TGTGCCAGCACCGTTGGGGGCGCGGAAGATACGCAGTATTTT. Translated, it gives CASTVGGAEDTQYF.